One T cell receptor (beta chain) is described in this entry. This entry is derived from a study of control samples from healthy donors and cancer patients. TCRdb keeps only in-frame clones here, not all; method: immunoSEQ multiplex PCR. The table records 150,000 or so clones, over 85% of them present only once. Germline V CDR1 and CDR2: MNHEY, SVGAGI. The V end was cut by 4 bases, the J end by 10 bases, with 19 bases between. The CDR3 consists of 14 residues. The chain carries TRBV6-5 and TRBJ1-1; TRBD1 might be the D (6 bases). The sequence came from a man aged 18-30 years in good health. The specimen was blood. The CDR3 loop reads CASSLATGDVRAFF. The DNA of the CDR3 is TGTGCCAGCAGTTTAGCGACAGGCGACGTTAGAGCTTTCTTT.